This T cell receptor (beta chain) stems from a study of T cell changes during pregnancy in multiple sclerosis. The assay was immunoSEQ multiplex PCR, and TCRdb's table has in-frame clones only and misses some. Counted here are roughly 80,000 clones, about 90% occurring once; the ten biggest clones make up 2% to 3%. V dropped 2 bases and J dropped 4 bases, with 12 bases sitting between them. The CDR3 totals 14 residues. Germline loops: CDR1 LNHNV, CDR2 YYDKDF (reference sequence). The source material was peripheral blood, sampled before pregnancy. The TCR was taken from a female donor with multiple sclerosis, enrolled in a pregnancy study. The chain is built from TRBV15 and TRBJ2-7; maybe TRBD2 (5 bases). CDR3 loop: CATSRSRTSYEQYF. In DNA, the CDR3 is TGTGCCACCAGCAGATCCAGGACTTCGTACGAGCAGTACTTC.